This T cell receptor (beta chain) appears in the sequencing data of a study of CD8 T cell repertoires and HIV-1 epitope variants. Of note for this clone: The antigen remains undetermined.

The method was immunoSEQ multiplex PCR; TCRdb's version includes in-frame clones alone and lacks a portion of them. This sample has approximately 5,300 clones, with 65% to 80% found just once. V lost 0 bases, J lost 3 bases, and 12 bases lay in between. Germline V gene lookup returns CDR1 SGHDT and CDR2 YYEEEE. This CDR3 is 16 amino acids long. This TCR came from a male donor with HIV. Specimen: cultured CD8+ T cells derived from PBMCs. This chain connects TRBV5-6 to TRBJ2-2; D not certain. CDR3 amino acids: CASSLDLKRYTGELFF. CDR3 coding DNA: TGTGCCAGCAGCTTGGATTTGAAACGATACACCGGGGAGCTGTTTTTT.